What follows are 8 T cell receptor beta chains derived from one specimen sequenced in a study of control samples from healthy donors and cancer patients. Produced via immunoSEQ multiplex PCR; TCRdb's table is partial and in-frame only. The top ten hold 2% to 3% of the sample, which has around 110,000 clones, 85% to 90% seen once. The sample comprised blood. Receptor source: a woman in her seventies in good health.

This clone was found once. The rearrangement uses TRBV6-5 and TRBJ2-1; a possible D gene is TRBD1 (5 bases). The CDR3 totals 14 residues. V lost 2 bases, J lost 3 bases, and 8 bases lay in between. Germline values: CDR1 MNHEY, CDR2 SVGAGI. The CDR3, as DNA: TGTGCCAGCAGTTACCAGACAGACTACAATGAGCAGTTCTTC. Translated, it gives CASSYQTDYNEQFF.

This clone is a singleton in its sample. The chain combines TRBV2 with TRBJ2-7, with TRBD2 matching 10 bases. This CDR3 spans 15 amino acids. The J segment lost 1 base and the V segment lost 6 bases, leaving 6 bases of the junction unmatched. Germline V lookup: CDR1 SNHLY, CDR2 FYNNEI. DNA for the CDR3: TGTGCCAGCAGAAATAGCGGGGGGCCTTCCTACGAGCAGTACTTC. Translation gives CASRNSGGPSYEQYF.

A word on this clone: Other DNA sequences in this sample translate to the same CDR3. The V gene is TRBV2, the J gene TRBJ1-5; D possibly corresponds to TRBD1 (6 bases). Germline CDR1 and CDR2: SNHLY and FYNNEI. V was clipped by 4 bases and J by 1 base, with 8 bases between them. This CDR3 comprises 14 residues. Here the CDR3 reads CASSGQGSNQPQHF. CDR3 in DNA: TGTGCCAGCAGTGGTCAGGGGAGCAATCAGCCCCAGCATTTT.

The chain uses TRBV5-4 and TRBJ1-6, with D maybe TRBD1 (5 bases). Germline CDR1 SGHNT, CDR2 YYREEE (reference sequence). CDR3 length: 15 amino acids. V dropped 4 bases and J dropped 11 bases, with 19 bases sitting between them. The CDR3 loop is CASSPGATGQTPLHF. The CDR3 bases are TGTGCCAGCAGCCCTGGGGCCACCGGCCAAACACCCCTCCACTTT. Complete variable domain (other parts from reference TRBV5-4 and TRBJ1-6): ETGVTQSPTHLIKTRGQQVTLRCSSQSGHNTVSWYQQALGQGPQFIFQYYREEENGRGNFPPRFSGLQFPNYSSELNVNALELDDSALYLCASSPGATGQTPLHFGNGTRLTVT.

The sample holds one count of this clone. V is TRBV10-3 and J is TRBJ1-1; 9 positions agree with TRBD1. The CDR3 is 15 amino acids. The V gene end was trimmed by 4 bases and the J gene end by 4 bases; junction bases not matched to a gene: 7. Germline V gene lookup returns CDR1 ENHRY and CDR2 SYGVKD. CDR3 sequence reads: CAISGPGQGPTEAFF. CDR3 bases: TGTGCCATCAGTGGCCCGGGACAGGGACCCACTGAAGCTTTCTTT.

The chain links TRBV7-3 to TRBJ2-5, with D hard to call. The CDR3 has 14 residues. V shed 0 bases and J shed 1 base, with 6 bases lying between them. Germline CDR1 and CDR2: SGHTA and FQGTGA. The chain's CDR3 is CASSLTGRQETQYF. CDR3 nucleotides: TGTGCCAGCAGCTTAACAGGTCGCCAAGAGACCCAGTACTTC.

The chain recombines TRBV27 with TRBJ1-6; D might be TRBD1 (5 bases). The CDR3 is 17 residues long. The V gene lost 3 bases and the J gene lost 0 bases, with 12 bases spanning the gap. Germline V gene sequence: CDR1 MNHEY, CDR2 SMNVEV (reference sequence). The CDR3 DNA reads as TGTGCCAGCAGTTTTTTCCTTCAGGGCTCCTATAATTCACCCCTCCACTTT. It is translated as CASSFFLQGSYNSPLHF.

CDR3 residues: CASSIPRDFRGNQPQHF. The CDR3 region has the DNA TGTGCCAGTAGTATCCCCCGGGACTTCAGGGGCAATCAGCCCCAGCATTTT. The V gene is TRBV19, the J gene TRBJ1-5; possibly TRBD1 for D (5 bases). Germline lookup yields CDR1 LNHDA and CDR2 SQIVND (reference sequence). V was trimmed by 3 bases and J by 2 bases, leaving 17 bases between them. The CDR3 has 17 amino acids.